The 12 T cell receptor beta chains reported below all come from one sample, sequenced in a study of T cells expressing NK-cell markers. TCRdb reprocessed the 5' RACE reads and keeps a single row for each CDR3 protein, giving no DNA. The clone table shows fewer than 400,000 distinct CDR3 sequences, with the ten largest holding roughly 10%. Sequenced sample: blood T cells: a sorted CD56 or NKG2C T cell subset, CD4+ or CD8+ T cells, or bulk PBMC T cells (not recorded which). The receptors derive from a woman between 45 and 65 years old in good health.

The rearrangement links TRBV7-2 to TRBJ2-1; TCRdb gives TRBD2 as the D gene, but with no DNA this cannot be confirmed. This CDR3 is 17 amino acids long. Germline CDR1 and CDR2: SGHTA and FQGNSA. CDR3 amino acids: CASRRLAGRSSYNEQFF. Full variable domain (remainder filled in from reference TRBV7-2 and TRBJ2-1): GAGVSQSPSNKVTEKGKDVELRCDPISGHTALYWYRQSLGQGLEFLIYFQGNSAPDKSGLPSDRFSAERTGGSVSTLTIQRTQQEDSAVYLCASRRLAGRSSYNEQFFGPGTRLTVL.

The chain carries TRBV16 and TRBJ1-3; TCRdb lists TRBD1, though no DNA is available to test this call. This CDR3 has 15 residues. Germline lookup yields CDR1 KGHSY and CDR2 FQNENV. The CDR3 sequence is CASSQTALTGNTIYF.

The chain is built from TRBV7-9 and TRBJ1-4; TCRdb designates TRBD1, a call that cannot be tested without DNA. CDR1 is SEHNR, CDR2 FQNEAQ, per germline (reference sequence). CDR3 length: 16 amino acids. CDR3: CASSLGEGTGDEKLFF.

CDR3 region: CASSLGQRDGYTF. The rearrangement uses TRBV5-1 and TRBJ1-2; absent DNA, TCRdb's TRBD1 call cannot be checked. Germline V gene lookup returns CDR1 SGHRS and CDR2 YFSETQ. The length of the CDR3 is 13 residues.

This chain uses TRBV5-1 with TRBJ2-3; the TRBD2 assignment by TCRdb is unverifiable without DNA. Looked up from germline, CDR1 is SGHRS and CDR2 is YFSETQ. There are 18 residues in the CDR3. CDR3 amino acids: CASSFEGLAGAGADTQYF.

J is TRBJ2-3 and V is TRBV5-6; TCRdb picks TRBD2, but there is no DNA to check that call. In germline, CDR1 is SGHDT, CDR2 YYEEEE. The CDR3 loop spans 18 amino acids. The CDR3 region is CASSLALLLAGVGDTQYF.

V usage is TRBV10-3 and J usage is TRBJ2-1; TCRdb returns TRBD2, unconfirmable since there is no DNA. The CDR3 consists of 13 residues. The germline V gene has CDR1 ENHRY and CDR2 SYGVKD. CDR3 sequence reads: CAIGTSVHNEQFF.

The CDR3 spells CASSQEKSADTQYF. The V gene is TRBV4-2, the J gene TRBJ2-3. Germline loops: CDR1 LGHNA, CDR2 YNFKEQ. This CDR3 has 14 residues.

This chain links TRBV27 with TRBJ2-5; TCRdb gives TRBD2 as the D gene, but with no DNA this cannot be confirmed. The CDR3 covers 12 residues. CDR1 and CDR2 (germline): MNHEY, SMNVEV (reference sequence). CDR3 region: CASGLLAETQYF.

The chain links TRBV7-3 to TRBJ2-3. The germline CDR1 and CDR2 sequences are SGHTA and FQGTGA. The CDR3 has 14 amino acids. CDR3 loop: CASSLTTNSDTQYF.

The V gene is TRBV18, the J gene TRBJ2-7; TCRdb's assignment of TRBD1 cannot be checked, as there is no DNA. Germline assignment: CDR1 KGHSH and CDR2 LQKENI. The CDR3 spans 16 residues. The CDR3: CASSPNQTPRSDEQYF.

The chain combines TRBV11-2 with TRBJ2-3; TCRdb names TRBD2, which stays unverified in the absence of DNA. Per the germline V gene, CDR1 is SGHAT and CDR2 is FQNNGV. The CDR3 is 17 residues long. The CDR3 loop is CASSLSASGRPTDTQYF.